This T cell receptor (beta chain) was sequenced for a study of OX40 agonist ivuxolimab in advanced cancers. Study details: Those treated in dose escalation had hepatocellular carcinoma, melanoma, renal cell cancer or head and neck cancer. Study-wide results and limits: Expanded clones belonging to CD8+ T cells outnumbered, on average, those of CD4+. The authors did not determine the antigen specificity of the expanded peripheral T cells.

Patients were ruled out by autoimmune disease history or systemic immunosuppression. Germline-derived CDR1 and CDR2 are SNHLY and FYNNEI. Trimming shortened V by 8 bases and J by 7 bases, and 15 bases separated the two germline ends. This CDR3 spans 14 amino acids. This table comes from immunoSEQ multiplex PCR, and its TCRdb copy is limited to in-frame clones, with some not included. There are 65,000 to 95,000 clones in the sample; more than 70% occur only once, and around 0.8% lies in the top ten. Worth noting for this clone: The target antigen is unknown.

The rearrangement joins TRBV2 to TRBJ1-6; D gene uncertain. The TCR originated in an adult with an advanced solid tumor such as melanoma, head and neck, liver or kidney cancer. The specimen was CD4+ or CD8+ T cells sorted from blood, collected in a trial of the OX40 agonist ivuxolimab. CDR3 in amino acids: CASGVQLLNSPLHF. The CDR3, as DNA: TGTGCCAGCGGGGTGCAGCTCCTAAATTCACCCCTCCACTTT.